This TCR beta chain was profiled in a study of CD8 T cell repertoires and HIV-1 epitope variants. Study information: Each of Twenty-five Gag and Nef epitope peptides stimulated a separate culture. Broader study findings: Ten or so TCR beta clonotypes were antigen-specific, six apparently recognizing autologous or escape variants.

Produced via immunoSEQ multiplex PCR; TCRdb's table is partial and in-frame only. The sample has thousands of clones, about 66% seen once. The CDR3 consists of 15 residues. V shed 4 bases and J shed 2 bases, with 13 bases lying between them. The germline V gene encodes CDR1 SEHNR and CDR2 FQNEAQ (reference sequence). For this clone: Its target is unknown.

The sequenced sample consisted of cultured CD8+ T cells derived from PBMCs. The genes are TRBV7-9 and TRBJ2-3; possible D gene TRBD2, 6 bases. This clonotype was sampled from a male donor with HIV. The CDR3 sequence is CASSSRDSPTDTQYF. DNA for the CDR3: TGTGCCAGCAGCTCCAGGGACTCCCCCACAGATACGCAGTATTTT.